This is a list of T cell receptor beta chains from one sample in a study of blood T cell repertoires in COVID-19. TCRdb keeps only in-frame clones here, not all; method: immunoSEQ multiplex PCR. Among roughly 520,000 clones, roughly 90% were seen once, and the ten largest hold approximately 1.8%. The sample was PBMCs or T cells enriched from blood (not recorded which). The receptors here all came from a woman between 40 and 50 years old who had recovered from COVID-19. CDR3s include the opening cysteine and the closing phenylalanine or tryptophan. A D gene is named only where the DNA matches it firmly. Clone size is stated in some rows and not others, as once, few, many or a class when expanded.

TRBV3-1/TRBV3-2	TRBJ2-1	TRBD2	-	TGTGCCAGCAGCCAACTTGGACTAGCGGGGACAGGTGAGCAGTTCTTC	CASSQLGLAGTGEQFF
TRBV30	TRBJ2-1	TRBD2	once	TGTGCCTGGAGTGGCGCTAGCGGGAGGGCCTCGTACAATGAGCAGTTCTTC	CAWSGASGRASYNEQFF
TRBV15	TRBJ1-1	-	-	TGTGCCACCAGCAGCGAACAGGGAACTGAAGCTTTCTTT	CATSSEQGTEAFF
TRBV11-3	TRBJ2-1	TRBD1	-	TGTGCCAGCAGCGCAACCGCCGGGACAGACAATGAGCAGTTCTTC	CASSATAGTDNEQFF
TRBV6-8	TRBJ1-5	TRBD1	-	TGTGCCAGCAGTTACCCCTCACGACAGGGGTTTAGCAATCAGCCCCAGCATTTT	CASSYPSRQGFSNQPQHF
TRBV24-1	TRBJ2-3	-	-	TGTGCCACCAGTGACTATATCATATCGTCGACAGGTAGCACAGATACGCAGTATTTT	CATSDYIISSTGSTDTQYF
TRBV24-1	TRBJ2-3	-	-	TGTGCCACCAGTGCTTTCGCAGGGGGCACAGATACGCAGTATTTT	CATSAFAGGTDTQYF
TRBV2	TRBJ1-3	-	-	TGTGCCAGCAGTACAGGACAGACCTCTGGAAACACCATATATTTT	CASSTGQTSGNTIYF
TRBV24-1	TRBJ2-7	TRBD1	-	TGTGCCACCAGTGCCGGGACAGGCTCCTACGAGCAGTACTTC	CATSAGTGSYEQYF
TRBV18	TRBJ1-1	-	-	TGTGCCAGCTCACCAGGGGCAACCAACACTGAAGCTTTCTTT	CASSPGATNTEAFF
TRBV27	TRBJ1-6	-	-	TGTGCCAGCAGTACATATCGACGAGGAAGCTCCTATAATTCACCCCTCCACTTT	CASSTYRRGSSYNSPLHF
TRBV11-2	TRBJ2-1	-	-	TGTGCCAGCAGCCCCCCACTAGTACCACCCCACAATGAGCAGTTCTTC	CASSPPLVPPHNEQFF
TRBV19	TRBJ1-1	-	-	TGTGCCAGTAGTAGCACCTGGGGCGTTATCACTGAAGCTTTCTTT	CASSSTWGVITEAFF
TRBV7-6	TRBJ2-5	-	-	TGTGCCAGCAGCACCCTCGGGACTCTCTCAGAGACCCAGTACTTC	CASSTLGTLSETQYF
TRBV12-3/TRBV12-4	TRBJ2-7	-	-	TGTGCCAGCAGTTCTGGACAGTACGAGCAGTACTTC	CASSSGQYEQYF
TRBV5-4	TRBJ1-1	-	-	TGTGCCAGCAGCCCCCGGGACGGGGGGAACACTGAAGCTTTCTTT	CASSPRDGGNTEAFF
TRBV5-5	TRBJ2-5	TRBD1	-	TGTGCCAGCAGCGTCACAGGGGCCCACGAAGAGACCCAGTACTTC	CASSVTGAHEETQYF
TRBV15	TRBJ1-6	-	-	TGTGCCACCAGCAGAGATTACTCCTATAATTCACCCCTCCACTTT	CATSRDYSYNSPLHF
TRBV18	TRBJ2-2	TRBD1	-	TGTGCCAGCTCATCAGGAACAGGGGGCACCGGGGAGCTGTTTTTT	CASSSGTGGTGELFF
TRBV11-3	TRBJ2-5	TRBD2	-	TGTGCCAGCCGGACTAGCGGGAGGAAAGAGACCCAGTACTTC	CASRTSGRKETQYF
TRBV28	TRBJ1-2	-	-	TGTGCCAGCAGTTTAGGCACACCCCAATATGGCTACACCTTC	CASSLGTPQYGYTF
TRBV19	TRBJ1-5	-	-	TGTGCCAGTCAGGGGCAGCTAAATCAGCCCCAGCATTTT	CASQGQLNQPQHF
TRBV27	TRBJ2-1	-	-	TGTGCCAGCAGTTTGGGTCGGGATTATTCAAATGAGCAGTTCTTC	CASSLGRDYSNEQFF
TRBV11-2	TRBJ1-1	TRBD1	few	TGTGCCAGCAGCTTTTACCAGGGGGCGGACACTGAAGCTTTCTTT	CASSFYQGADTEAFF
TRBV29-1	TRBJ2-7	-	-	TGCAGCGTTGTCGGGTCCCGCGAAAGCTCCTACGAGCAGTACTTC	CSVVGSRESSYEQYF
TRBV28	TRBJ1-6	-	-	TGTGCCAGCAGTGTGTCCCGCCCGCGTCTTCACTTT	CASSVSRPRLHF
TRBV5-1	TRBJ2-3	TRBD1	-	TGCGCCAGCAGCCCCGGACAGGGAATAACCCAGTATTTT	CASSPGQGITQYF
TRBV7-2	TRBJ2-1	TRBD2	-	TGTGCCAGCGGCGGGGCTAGCGGGACCGTCAATGAGCAGTTCTTC	CASGGASGTVNEQFF
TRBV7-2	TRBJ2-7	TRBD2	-	TGTGCCAGCAGCCCCAGTCCTAGCGGCTACGAGCAGTACTTC	CASSPSPSGYEQYF
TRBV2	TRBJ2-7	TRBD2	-	TGTGCCAGCAGTCAGGACGGGAGGGGGTACGAGCAGTACTTC	CASSQDGRGYEQYF
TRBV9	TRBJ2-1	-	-	TGTGCCAGCAGCCCATTTCTAAGTGGCTACAATGAGCAGTTCTTC	CASSPFLSGYNEQFF
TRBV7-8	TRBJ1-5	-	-	TGTGCCAGCAGCTTAACTTATCGGGGTGCGGATCAGCCCCAGCATTTT	CASSLTYRGADQPQHF
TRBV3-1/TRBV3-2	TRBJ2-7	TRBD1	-	TGTGCCAGCAGCCAAGGCCCGAGGGGGCTACTTCCGAGGGCCTACGAGCAGTACTTC	CASSQGPRGLLPRAYEQYF
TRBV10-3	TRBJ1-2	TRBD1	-	TGTGCCATCAGTGGACAGGGGGCGGCCTATGGCTACACCTTC	CAISGQGAAYGYTF
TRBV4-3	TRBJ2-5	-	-	TGCGCCAGCAGCCAAGATTTGGGCTCCCAAGAGACCCAGTACTTC	CASSQDLGSQETQYF
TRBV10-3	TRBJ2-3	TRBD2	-	TGTGCCATCAAATTTAGCGGGAGTGCTAGAGATACGCAGTATTTT	CAIKFSGSARDTQYF
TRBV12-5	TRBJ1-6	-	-	TGTGCTAGTGGTTCCGGGACAAGCCGGAGCTCCTATAATTCACCCCTCCACTTT	CASGSGTSRSSYNSPLHF
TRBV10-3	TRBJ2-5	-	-	TGTGCCATCAGTGAGTCGAGGTGGGAAGAGACCCAGTACTTC	CAISESRWEETQYF
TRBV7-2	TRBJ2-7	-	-	TGTGCCAGCAGCTCCGGGACTGGGCCCTACGAGCAGTACTTC	CASSSGTGPYEQYF
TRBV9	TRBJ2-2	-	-	TGTGCCAGCAGCGTAGAAAGCCCCCAGAACACCGGGGAGCTGTTTTTT	CASSVESPQNTGELFF
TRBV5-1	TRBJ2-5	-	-	TGCGCCAGCAGCATCCGGACTGTAACCTCTCAAGAGACCCAGTACTTC	CASSIRTVTSQETQYF
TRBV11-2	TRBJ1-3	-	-	TGTGCCAGCAGACATCCAGGGAGGACTGGAAACACCATATATTTT	CASRHPGRTGNTIYF
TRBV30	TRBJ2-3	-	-	TGTGCCTGGAGTGTACTTTCGGATACGCAGTATTTT	CAWSVLSDTQYF
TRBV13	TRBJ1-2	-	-	TGTGCCAGCAGCCCCCAAAAGGGGTGGTATGGCTACACCTTC	CASSPQKGWYGYTF
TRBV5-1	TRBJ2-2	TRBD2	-	TGCGCCAGCAGCAGACTAGCGGGAGTAGCGAACACCGGGGAGCTGTTTTTT	CASSRLAGVANTGELFF
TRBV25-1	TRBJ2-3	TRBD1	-	TGTGCCAGCAGTGAGTACACAGGGGGCATTACAGATACGCAGTATTTT	CASSEYTGGITDTQYF
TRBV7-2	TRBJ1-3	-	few	TGTGCCAGCAGCTTACAGGGGTCTTATGGAAACACCATATATTTT	CASSLQGSYGNTIYF
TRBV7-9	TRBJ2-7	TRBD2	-	TGTGCCAGCAGCTCCGACGGGAGGGACTTCTATTACACCTACGAGCAGTACTTC	CASSSDGRDFYYTYEQYF
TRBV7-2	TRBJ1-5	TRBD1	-	TGTGCCAGCAGCATGACAGGGATCAATCAGCCCCAGCATTTT	CASSMTGINQPQHF
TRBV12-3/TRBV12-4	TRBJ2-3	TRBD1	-	TGTGCCAGCAGTTTGGGGGACAGGGGGCATTTT	CASSLGDRGHF
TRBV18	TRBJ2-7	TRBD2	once	TGTGCCAGCTCACCCCGCCCTAGCGGCTACGAGCAGTACTTC	CASSPRPSGYEQYF
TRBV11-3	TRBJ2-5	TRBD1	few	TGTGCCAGCAGCCTACGGACAGGGGGCCCGGAGACCCAGTACTTC	CASSLRTGGPETQYF
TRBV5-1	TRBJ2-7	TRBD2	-	TGCGCCAGCAGATGGGAGGGCGGGGGGCAGTACTTC	CASRWEGGGQYF
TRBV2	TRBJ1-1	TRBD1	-	TGTGCCAGCACCCGGACAGGGGGCCCCACTGAAGCTTTCTTT	CASTRTGGPTEAFF
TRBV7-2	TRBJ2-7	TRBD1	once	TGTGCCAGCAGCTTAACAGGGGGCGCATACGAGCAGTACTTC	CASSLTGGAYEQYF
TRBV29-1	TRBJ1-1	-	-	TGCAGCGCCTCGACCGGGAGCGGGACTGAAGCTTTCTTT	CSASTGSGTEAFF
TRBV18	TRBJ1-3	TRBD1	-	TGTGCCAGCTCACTACAGGGGTTGGGCAACACCATATATTTT	CASSLQGLGNTIYF
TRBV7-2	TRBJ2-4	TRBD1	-	TGTGCCAGCAGCTTAGCTCCGAGGACAGGGAGCGACTTC	CASSLAPRTGSDF
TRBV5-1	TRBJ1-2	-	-	TGCGCCAGCAGCTTGGCCCAGACAGGCGGTTATGGCTACACCTTC	CASSLAQTGGYGYTF